Below are 6 T cell receptor beta chains sequenced from a single sample in a study of shared clonotypes between healthy human individuals (TCRdb year 2020). The library was obtained by the immunoSEQ multiplex PCR assay. The clones in this table, taken by TCRdb from immuneACCESS, are in-frame only. Not every clone is retained; where verified, under half of the shortfall comes from an unresolved V gene, and the cause of the rest is unknown. The sample table contains around 2,000,000 clones; only one count was recorded for roughly 94% of them. Of the sample, about 1.1% falls within the top ten clones. CD8 naive samples consisted of CD45RO-negative cells that were positively selected for CCR7, yielding a CD45RA+CCR7+ population without TemRA cells. The sequencing sample was made of naive CD8+ T cells sorted from blood. The meaning of the sample's cell subset or site label: CD45RA+CCR7+. These receptors were obtained from a man aged 18 to 30 in good health.

This rearrangement joins TRBV11-2 to TRBJ2-7; 8 positions agree with TRBD2. This CDR3 is built from 14 residues. Trimming cost V 8 bases and J 2 bases; bases outside gene matches: 8. Germline lookup yields CDR1 SGHAT and CDR2 FQNNGV. The CDR3 sequence is CASRRVGGAYEQYF. The CDR3 coding sequence is TGTGCCAGCCGCAGGGTCGGGGGGGCCTACGAGCAGTACTTC.

The chain combines TRBV5-1 with TRBJ2-1, with 8 bases lining up with TRBD2. This CDR3 region has 14 residues. The germline gives CDR1 SGHRS, CDR2 YFSETQ. Losses at the gene ends were 5 bases for V and 7 bases for J; bases not matched to a gene: 8. CDR3 sequence reads: CASRREVAGNEQFF. In DNA, the CDR3 is TGCGCCAGCAGAAGGGAAGTAGCGGGAAATGAGCAGTTCTTC.

This chain joins TRBV11-2 and TRBJ1-1; D remains unclear. V was cut by 4 bases and J by 7 bases, with 16 bases left in between. The CDR3 covers 14 residues. Looked up from germline, CDR1 is SGHAT and CDR2 is FQNNGV. CDR3 coding DNA: TGTGCCAGCAGCTCTTATAGGGCCCACGGTGAAGCTTTCTTT. It encodes CASSSYRAHGEAFF.

The rearrangement joins TRBV5-1 to TRBJ1-1; 10 positions agree with TRBD1. Per germline, CDR1 SGHRS and CDR2 YFSETQ. V lost 2 bases and J lost 4; bases outside the gene matches: 2. The CDR3 totals 14 residues. CDR3 nucleotide sequence: TGCGCCAGCAGCTTTGGACAGGGGGGCACTGAAGCTTTCTTT. The encoded protein is CASSFGQGGTEAFF.

The CDR3 DNA reads TGTGCCAGCATTTCCGGTGGGGGCGAGGGCGAGCAGTACTTC. Encoded protein: CASISGGGEGEQYF. The chain uses TRBV27 and TRBJ2-7, with a tentative D call TRBD1 (6 bases). CDR1 is MNHEY and CDR2 is SMNVEV in the germline V gene (reference sequence). This CDR3 region has 14 residues. Deletions cut 7 bases from V and 6 bases from J, with 19 bases between.

This clone showed up just once. The V call is TRBV7-8, the J call TRBJ2-1, with 13 bases lining up with TRBD2. The CDR3 consists of 14 residues. Germline lookup yields CDR1 SGHVS and CDR2 FQNEAQ. The V segment lost 3 bases and the J segment 10 bases; nucleotides outside the gene matches: 3. CDR3 bases: TGTGCCAGCAGCTTGCTGACTAGCGGGAGGGAGCAGTTCTTC. This encodes CASSLLTSGREQFF.